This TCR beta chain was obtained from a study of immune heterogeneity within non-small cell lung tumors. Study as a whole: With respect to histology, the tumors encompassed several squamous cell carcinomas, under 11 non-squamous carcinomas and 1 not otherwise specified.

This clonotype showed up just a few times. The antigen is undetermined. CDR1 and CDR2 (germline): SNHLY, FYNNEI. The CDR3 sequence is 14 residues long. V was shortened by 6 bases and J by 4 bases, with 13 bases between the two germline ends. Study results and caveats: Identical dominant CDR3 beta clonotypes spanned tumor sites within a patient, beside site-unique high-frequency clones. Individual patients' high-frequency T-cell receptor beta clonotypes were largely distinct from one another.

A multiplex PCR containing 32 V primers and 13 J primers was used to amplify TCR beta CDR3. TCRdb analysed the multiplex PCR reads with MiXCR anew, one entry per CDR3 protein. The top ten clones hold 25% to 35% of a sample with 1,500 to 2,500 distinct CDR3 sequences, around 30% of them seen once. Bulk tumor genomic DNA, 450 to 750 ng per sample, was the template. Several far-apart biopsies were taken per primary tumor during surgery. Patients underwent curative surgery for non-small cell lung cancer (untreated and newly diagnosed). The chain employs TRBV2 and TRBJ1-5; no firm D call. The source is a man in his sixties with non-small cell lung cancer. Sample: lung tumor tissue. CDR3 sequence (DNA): TGTGCCAGCAGCCCCGGACGGTTGAATCAGCCCCAGCATTTT. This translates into CASSPGRLNQPQHF.